The clone carrying this T cell receptor (beta chain) was seen a single time. These data originate in a study of blood T cell repertoires in COVID-19. Overall study: Some COVID-19 samples were acute and others convalescent; all came from the United States, Italy and Spain. T cells, B-cell-depleted T cells, or PBMCs provided the cDNA or gDNA that served as material.

The length of the CDR3 is 15 residues. Trimming took off 3 bases at V and 0 bases at J, with 11 bases between the two ends. Germline V gives CDR1 SGHDT, CDR2 YYEEEE. Original methodology: Reference gene primer amplification gave estimated nucleated cell counts. Method: immunoSEQ multiplex PCR; TCRdb's copy keeps in-frame clones and lacks some. V, J and clone size are those of that table, while D and trimming were read from the DNA. The sample gives about 110,000 clones, around 84% of which show up once; approximately 1.5% is in the top ten. The TCR was taken from a man between 35 and 55 years old with acute or convalescent COVID-19. The chain combines TRBV5-6 with TRBJ2-3; perhaps TRBD2 as D (5 bases). The sequencing sample was made of peripheral blood. The CDR3 DNA reads as TGTGCCAGCAGCTGGGAGACTTCTAGCACAGATACGCAGTATTTT. This gives the protein CASSWETSSTDTQYF. Based on the CDR3 plus reference TRBV5-6 and TRBJ2-3, the full variable domain is DAGVTQSPTHLIKTRGQQVTLRCSPKSGHDTVSWYQQALGQGPQFIFQYYEEEERQRGNFPDRFSGHQFPNYSSELNVNALLLGDSALYLCASSWETSSTDTQYFGPGTRLTVL.